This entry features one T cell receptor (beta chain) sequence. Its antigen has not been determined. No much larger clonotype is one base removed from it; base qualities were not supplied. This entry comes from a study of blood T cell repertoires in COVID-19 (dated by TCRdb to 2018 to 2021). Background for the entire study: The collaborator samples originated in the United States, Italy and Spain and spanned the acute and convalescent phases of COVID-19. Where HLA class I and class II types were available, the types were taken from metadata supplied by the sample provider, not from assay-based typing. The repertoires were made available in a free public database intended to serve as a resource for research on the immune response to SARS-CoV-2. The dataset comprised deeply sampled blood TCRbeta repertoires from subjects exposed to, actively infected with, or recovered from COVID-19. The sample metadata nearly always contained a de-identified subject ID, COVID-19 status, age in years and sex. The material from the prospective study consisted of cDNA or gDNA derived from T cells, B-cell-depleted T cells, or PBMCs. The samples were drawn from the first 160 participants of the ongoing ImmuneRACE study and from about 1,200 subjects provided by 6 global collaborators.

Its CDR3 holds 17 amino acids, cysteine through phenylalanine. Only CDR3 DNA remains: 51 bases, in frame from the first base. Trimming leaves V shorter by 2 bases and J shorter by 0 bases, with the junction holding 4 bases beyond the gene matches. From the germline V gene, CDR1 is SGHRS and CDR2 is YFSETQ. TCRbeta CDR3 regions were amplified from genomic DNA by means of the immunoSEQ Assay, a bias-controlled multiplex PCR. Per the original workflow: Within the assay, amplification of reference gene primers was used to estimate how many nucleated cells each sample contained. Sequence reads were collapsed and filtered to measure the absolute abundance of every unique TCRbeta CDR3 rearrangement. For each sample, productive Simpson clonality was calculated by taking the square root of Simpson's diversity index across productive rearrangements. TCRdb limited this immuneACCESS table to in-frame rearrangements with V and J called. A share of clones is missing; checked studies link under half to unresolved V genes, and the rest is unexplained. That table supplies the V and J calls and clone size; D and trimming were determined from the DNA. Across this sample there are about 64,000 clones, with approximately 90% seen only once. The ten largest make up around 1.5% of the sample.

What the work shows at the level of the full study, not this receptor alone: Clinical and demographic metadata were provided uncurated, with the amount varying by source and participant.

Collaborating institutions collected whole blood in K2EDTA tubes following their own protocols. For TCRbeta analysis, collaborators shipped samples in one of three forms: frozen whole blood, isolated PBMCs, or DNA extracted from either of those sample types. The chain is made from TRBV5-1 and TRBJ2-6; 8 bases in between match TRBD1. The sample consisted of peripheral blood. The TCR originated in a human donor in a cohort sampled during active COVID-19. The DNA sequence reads TGCGCCAGCAGCTTTGACAGGGGAGGCTCTGGGGCCAACGTCCTGACTTTC. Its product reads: CASSFDRGGSGANVLTF.